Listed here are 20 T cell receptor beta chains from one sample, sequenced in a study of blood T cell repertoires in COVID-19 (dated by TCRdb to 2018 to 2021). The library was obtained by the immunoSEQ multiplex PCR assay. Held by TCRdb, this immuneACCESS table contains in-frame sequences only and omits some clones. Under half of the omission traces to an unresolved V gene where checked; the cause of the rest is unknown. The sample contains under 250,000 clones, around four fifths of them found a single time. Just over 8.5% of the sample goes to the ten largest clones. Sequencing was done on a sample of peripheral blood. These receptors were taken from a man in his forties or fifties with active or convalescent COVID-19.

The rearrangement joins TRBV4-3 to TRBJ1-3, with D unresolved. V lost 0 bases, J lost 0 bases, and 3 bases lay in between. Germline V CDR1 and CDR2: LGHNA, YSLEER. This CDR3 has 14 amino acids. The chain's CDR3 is CASSQDSSGNTIYF. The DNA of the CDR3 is TGCGCCAGCAGCCAAGACTCCTCTGGAAACACCATATATTTT.

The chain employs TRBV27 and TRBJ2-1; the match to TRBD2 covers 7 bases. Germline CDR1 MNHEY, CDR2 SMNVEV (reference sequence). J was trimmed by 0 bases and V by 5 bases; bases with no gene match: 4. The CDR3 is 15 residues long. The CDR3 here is CASSPRTSSYNEQFF. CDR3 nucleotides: TGTGCCAGCAGTCCCAGGACTAGCTCCTACAATGAGCAGTTCTTC.

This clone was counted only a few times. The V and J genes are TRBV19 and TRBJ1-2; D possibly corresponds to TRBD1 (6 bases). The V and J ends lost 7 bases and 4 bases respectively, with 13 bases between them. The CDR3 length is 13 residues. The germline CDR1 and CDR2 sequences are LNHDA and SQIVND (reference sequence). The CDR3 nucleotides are TGTGCCAGTACCCCGGACAGCTTCTATGGCTACACCTTC. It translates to CASTPDSFYGYTF.

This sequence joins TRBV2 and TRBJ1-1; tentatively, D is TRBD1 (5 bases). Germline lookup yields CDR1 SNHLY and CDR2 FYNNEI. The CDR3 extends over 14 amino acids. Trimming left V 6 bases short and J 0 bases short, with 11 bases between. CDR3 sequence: CASREGTVNTEAFF. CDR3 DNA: TGTGCCAGCAGGGAGGGGACGGTGAACACTGAAGCTTTCTTT.

As DNA, the CDR3 is TGTGCCAGCAGCCGTGACAGGACTAACTATGGCTACACCTTC. It codes for CASSRDRTNYGYTF. The chain couples TRBV6-5 to TRBJ1-2; possibly TRBD1 for D (6 bases). Germline V gives CDR1 MNHEY, CDR2 SVGAGI. The CDR3 consists of 14 residues. The germline V and J ends were trimmed by 6 bases and 0 bases, with 11 bases remaining between them.

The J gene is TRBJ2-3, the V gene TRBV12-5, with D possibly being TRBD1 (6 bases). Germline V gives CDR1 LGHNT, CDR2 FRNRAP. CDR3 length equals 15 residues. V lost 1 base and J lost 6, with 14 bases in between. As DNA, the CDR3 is TGTGCTAGTGGTTTGGAGGGCCTCCAGGGGGATACGCAGTATTTT. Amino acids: CASGLEGLQGDTQYF.

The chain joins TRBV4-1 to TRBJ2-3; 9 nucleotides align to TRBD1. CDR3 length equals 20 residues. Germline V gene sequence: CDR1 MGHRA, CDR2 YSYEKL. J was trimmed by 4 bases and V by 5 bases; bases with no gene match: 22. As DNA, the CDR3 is TGCGCCAGCAGCTTTCCGGCGCCACACCGGGACAGGGTTTTTCCAGATACGCAGTATTTT. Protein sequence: CASSFPAPHRDRVFPDTQYF.

The CDR3 DNA reads TGTGCCAGCAGCCCGTTAGGGACAGGGTTTGGCTACACCTTC. It yields the protein CASSPLGTGFGYTF. The chain links TRBV7-9 to TRBJ1-2; TRBD1 aligns across 9 bases. The germline CDR1 and CDR2 sequences are SEHNR and FQNEAQ (reference sequence). This CDR3 region has 14 residues. The junction had 8 bases not matched to a gene; V was cut back by 5 bases and J by 7 bases.

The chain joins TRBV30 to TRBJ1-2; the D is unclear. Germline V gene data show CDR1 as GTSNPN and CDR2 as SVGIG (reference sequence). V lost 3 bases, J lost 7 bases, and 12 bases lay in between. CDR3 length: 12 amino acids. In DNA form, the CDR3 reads TGTGCCTGGAGGTTACGCGGAAGTGGCTACACCTTC. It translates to CAWRLRGSGYTF.

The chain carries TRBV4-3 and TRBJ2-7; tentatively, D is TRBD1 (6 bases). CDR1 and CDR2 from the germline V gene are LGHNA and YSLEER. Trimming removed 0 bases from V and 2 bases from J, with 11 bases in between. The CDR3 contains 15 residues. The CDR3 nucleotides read TGCGCCAGCAGCCAAGATTCAGGGACACCCTACGAGCAGTACTTC. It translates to CASSQDSGTPYEQYF.

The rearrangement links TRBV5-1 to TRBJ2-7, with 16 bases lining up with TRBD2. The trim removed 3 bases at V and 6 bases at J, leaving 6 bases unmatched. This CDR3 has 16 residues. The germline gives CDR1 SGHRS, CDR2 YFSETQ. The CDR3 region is CASSSGLAGGFSEQYF. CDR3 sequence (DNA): TGCGCCAGCAGCTCGGGACTAGCGGGAGGGTTCAGCGAGCAGTACTTC.

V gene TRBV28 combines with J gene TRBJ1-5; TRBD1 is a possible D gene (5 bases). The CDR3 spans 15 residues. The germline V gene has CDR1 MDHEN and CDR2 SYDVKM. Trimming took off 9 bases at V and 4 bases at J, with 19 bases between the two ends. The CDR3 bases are TGTGCCAGTGGGGACGGGGGTTCGCTTAATCAGCCCCAGCATTTT. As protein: CASGDGGSLNQPQHF.

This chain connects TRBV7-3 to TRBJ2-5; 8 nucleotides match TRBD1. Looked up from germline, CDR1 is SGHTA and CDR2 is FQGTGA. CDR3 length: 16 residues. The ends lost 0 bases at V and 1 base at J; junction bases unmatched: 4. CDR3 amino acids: CASSLTTDRGQETQYF. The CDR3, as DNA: TGTGCCAGCAGCTTAACGACCGACAGGGGCCAAGAGACCCAGTACTTC.

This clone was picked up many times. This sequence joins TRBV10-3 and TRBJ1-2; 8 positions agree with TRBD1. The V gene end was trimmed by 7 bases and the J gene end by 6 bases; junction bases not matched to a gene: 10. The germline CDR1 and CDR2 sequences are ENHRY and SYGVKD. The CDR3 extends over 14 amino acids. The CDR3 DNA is TGTGCCATCAATCAGGGGGCATTAGAGAATGGCTACACCTTC. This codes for CAINQGALENGYTF.

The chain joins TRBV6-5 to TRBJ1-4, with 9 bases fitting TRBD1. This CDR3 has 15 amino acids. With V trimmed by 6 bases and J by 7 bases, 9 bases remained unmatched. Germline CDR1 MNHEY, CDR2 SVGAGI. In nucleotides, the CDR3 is TGTGCCAGCAGCTTCCAACAGGGGGCGGGTGAAAAACTGTTTTTT. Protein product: CASSFQQGAGEKLFF.

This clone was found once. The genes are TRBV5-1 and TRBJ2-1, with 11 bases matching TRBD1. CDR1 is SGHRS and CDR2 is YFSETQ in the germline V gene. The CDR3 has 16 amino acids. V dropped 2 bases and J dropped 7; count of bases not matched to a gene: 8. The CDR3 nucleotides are TGCGCCAGCAGCTTCGAAGGACAGGGGGCTAGGAATGAGCAGTTCTTC. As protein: CASSFEGQGARNEQFF. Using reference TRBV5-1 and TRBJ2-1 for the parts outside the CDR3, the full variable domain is KAGVTQTPRYLIKTRGQQVTLSCSPISGHRSVSWYQQTPGQGLQFLFEYFSETQRNKGNFPGRFSGRQFSNSRSEMNVSTLELGDSALYLCASSFEGQGARNEQFFGPGTRLTVL.

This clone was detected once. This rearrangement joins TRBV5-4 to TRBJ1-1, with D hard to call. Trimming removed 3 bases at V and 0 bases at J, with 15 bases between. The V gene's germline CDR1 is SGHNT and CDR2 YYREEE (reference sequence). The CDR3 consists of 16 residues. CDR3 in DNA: TGTGCCAGCAGCTCCTATACCGGGAATTTGAACACTGAAGCTTTCTTT. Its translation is CASSSYTGNLNTEAFF. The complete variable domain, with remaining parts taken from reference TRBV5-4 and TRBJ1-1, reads ETGVTQSPTHLIKTRGQQVTLRCSSQSGHNTVSWYQQALGQGPQFIFQYYREEENGRGNFPPRFSGLQFPNYSSELNVNALELDDSALYLCASSSYTGNLNTEAFFGQGTRLTVV.

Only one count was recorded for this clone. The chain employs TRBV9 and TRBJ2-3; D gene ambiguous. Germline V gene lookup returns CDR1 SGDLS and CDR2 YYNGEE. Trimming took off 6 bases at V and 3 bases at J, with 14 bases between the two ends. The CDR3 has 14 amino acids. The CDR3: CASNRRELTDTQYF. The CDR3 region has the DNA TGTGCCAGCAACAGACGAGAATTAACAGATACGCAGTATTTT.

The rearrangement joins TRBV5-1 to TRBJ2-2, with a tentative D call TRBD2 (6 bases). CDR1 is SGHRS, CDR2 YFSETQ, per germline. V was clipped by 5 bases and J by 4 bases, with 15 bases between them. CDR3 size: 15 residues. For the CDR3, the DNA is TGCGCCAGCAGTCGGAGGGAGGAGGGCACCGGGGAGCTGTTTTTT. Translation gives CASSRREEGTGELFF.

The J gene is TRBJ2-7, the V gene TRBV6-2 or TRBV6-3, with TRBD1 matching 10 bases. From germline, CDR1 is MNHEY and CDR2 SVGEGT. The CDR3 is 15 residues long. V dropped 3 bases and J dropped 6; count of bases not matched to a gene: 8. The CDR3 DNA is TGTGCCAGCAGTTATAACCGGGACAGGGGTGCCGAGCAGTACTTC. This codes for CASSYNRDRGAEQYF.